This T cell receptor (beta chain) was sequenced for a study of blood T cell repertoires in COVID-19. Measured with immunoSEQ multiplex PCR; TCRdb has only the in-frame clones, and not every one. This table has 350,000 to 400,000 clones, approximately 88% appearing once. Germline assignment: CDR1 LGHNA and CDR2 YSLEER. The CDR3 length is 15 residues. The V and J ends lost 0 bases and 6 bases, in that order; junction bases with no gene match: 4. The sequenced material came from peripheral blood. The rearrangement links TRBV4-3 to TRBJ2-2; 7 bases are shared with TRBD1. The source is a woman aged 25 to 39 with COVID-19, enrolled during active disease. This CDR3 is CASSQDRRGSGELFF. The CDR3, as DNA: TGCGCCAGCAGCCAAGATCGCAGGGGGTCCGGGGAGCTGTTTTTT.